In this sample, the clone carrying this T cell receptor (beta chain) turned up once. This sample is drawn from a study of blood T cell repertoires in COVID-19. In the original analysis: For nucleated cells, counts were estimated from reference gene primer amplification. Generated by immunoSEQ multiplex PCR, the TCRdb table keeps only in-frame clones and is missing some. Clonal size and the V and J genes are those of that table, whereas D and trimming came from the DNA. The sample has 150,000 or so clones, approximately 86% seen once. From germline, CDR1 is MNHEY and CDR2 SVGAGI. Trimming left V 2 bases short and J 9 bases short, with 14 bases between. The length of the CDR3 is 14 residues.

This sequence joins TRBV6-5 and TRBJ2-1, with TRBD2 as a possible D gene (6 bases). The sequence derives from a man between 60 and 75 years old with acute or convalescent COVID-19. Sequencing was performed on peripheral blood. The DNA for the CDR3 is TGTGCCAGCAGTTACAGTGGGAGGTCTGGTGAGCAGTTCTTC. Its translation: CASSYSGRSGEQFF.